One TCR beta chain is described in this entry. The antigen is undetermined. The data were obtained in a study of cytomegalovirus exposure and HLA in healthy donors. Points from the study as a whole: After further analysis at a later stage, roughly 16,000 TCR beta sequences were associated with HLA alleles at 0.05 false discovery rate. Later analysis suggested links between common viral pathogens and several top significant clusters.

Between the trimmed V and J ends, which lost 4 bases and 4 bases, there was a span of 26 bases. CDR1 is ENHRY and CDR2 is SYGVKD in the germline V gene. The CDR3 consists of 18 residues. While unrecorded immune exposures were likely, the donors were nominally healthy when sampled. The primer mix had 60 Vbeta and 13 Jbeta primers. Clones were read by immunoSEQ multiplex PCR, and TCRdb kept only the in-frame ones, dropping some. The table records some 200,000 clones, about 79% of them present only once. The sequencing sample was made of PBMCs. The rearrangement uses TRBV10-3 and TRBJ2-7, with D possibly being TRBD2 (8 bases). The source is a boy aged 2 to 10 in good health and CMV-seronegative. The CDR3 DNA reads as TGTGCCATCAGTGCCCACTCGGGAGGGGGCGTTGGTGTGTACGAGCAGTACTTC. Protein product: CAISAHSGGGVGVYEQYF.